One and the same sample provided the 17 T cell receptor beta chains below, sequenced in a study of T cell repertoires in cytomegalovirus infection. Each CDR3 protein gets one entry after TCRdb re-called the reads with MiXCR. The sample includes some 350,000 distinct CDR3 sequences, just under 30% of them seen just once. No antigen is known for these receptors. Material: cultured PBMCs, obtained from culture after CMV antigen stimulation. These receptors all stem from a human donor in good health (CMV status not recorded). Some clones in this sample may be carry-over from other donors' samples.

This sequence joins TRBV11-1 and TRBJ1-1; maybe TRBD1 (5 bases). This CDR3 region has 15 residues. Per germline, CDR1 SGHAT and CDR2 FQDESV (reference sequence). The germline V and J ends were trimmed by 1 base and 4 bases, with 13 bases remaining between them. CDR3 sequence reads: CASSLGSRGGTEAFF. CDR3 nucleotide sequence: TGTGCCAGCAGCTTAGGGTCGAGGGGAGGCACTGAAGCTTTCTTT.

This clonotype has a handful of counts. This rearrangement joins TRBV6-6 to TRBJ2-2; D is unclear. CDR3 length: 12 amino acids. The V end was cut by 4 bases, the J end by 5 bases, with 5 bases between. CDR1 and CDR2 from the germline V gene are MNHNY and SVGAGI (reference sequence). CDR3 sequence reads: CASSSLTGELFF. CDR3 in DNA: TGTGCCAGCAGTTCCTTAACCGGGGAGCTGTTTTTT.

This rearrangement joins TRBV6-1 to TRBJ1-2, with 8 bases fitting TRBD1. The trim removed 6 bases at V and 6 bases at J, leaving 6 bases unmatched. The CDR3 is 13 amino acids. Per germline, CDR1 MNHNS and CDR2 SASEGT. CDR3 residues: CASRSQGDNGYTF. In DNA form, the CDR3 reads TGTGCCAGCAGATCACAGGGGGATAATGGCTACACCTTC.

V and J are TRBV2 and TRBJ1-1; possibly TRBD1 for D (5 bases). V was trimmed by 0 bases and J by 8 bases, leaving 10 bases between them. CDR3 length: 13 amino acids. CDR1 and CDR2 from the germline V gene are SNHLY and FYNNEI. The CDR3 DNA is TGTGCCAGCAGTGAAGCCGAGGGGTCCGAAGCTTTCTTT. This encodes CASSEAEGSEAFF.

The gene calls are TRBV7-3 and TRBJ2-1; TRBD1 or TRBD2 may be the D gene (5 bases each). CDR1 and CDR2 from the germline V gene are SGHTA and FQGTGA. CDR3 length equals 17 residues. V lost 0 bases, J lost 1 base, and 13 bases lay in between. The CDR3 sequence: CASSLTGEGYSYNEQFF. The CDR3 DNA reads as TGTGCCAGCAGCTTAACGGGGGAAGGCTATTCCTACAATGAGCAGTTCTTC.

This clonotype was seen only once. Here the CDR3 DNA reads TGTGCCAGCAGCTCCGGGACAGCTGAAGCTTTCTTT. It translates to CASSSGTAEAFF. The chain combines TRBV7-6 with TRBJ1-1; 7 positions agree with TRBD1. Germline V gives CDR1 SGHVS, CDR2 FNYEAQ. The V and J ends lost 4 bases and 6 bases, in that order; junction bases with no gene match: 2. CDR3 length equals 12 residues.

As for this clonotype: A much more abundant neighbour one base away suggests this may be a read error. CDR3 protein: CASSLGIHGGTSSTNTQYF. The CDR3 DNA follows: TGTGCCAGCAGTTTAGGGATCCATGGAGGGACTTCTAGCACAAATACGCAGTATTTT. The V call is TRBV28, the J call TRBJ2-3, with a weak D call TRBD2 (6 bases). Germline loops: CDR1 MDHEN, CDR2 SYDVKM. The CDR3 is 19 amino acids.

The chain combines TRBV7-6 with TRBJ1-1; D call uncertain. CDR3 size: 13 residues. In germline, CDR1 is SGHVS, CDR2 FNYEAQ. V was trimmed by 4 bases and J by 6 bases, leaving 12 bases between them. The chain's CDR3 is CASSSNDGPEAFF. CDR3 nucleotide sequence: TGTGCCAGCAGCTCGAACGACGGTCCTGAAGCTTTCTTT.

This clonotype appeared once. V and J are TRBV6-8 and TRBJ1-1; no clear D. The V gene lost 2 bases and the J gene lost 6 bases, with 7 bases spanning the gap. Germline CDR1 is MNHGY and CDR2 is SAAAGT. The CDR3 extends over 12 amino acids. CDR3 DNA sequence: TGTGCCAGCAGTTACGGAATCGCTGAAGCTTTCTTT. Its protein product is CASSYGIAEAFF.

This clonotype was recorded many times. The rearrangement joins TRBV18 to TRBJ1-1; D is perhaps TRBD1 (5 bases). Per the germline V gene, CDR1 is KGHSH and CDR2 is LQKENI. Trimming stripped 8 bases from V and 0 bases from J, with 10 bases between. This CDR3 region has 13 residues. The CDR3 reads CASSQGMNTEAFF. CDR3 coding DNA: TGTGCCAGCAGTCAGGGAATGAACACTGAAGCTTTCTTT.

This clonotype was seen more than once but under ten times. The V gene is TRBV6-1, the J gene TRBJ1-1, with D possibly matching TRBD1 (5 bases). Germline-derived CDR1 and CDR2 are MNHNS and SASEGT. CDR3 length equals 15 residues. V lost 3 bases and J 4 bases, leaving 15 bases between the germline ends. The CDR3 spells CASSDGREKSTEAFF. The CDR3 bases are TGTGCCAGCAGTGACGGCAGGGAAAAAAGCACTGAAGCTTTCTTT.

This clonotype was seen a few times. The V gene is TRBV6-5, the J gene TRBJ2-1, with D tentatively TRBD2 (6 bases). The V end lost 0 bases, the J end lost 0 bases, and 12 bases lay between the germline ends. In germline, CDR1 is MNHEY, CDR2 SVGAGI. CDR3 length equals 17 residues. Here the CDR3 DNA reads TGTGCCAGCAGTTACTCCGGGACTTACCACTCCTACAATGAGCAGTTCTTC. It translates to CASSYSGTYHSYNEQFF.

This clonotype showed up just a few times. This sequence joins TRBV10-2 and TRBJ1-1; tentative D call: TRBD1 (6 bases). Looked up from germline, CDR1 is WSHSY and CDR2 is SAAADI. Trimming removed 4 bases from V and 0 bases from J, with 12 bases in between. The CDR3 loop spans 15 amino acids. CDR3 residues: CASSGKDRMNTEAFF. CDR3 in DNA: TGCGCCAGCAGTGGCAAGGACAGAATGAACACTGAAGCTTTCTTT.

This chain joins TRBV24-1 and TRBJ2-5; the match to TRBD1 covers 7 bases. V lost 3 bases and J lost 3; bases outside the gene matches: 6. Germline V CDR1 and CDR2: KGHDR, SFDVKD. This CDR3 has 15 residues. The CDR3 coding sequence is TGTGCCACCAGTGATCCCGGACAGGCAGAAGAGACCCAGTACTTC. It translates to CATSDPGQAEETQYF.

J is TRBJ1-5 and V is TRBV18; D is perhaps TRBD1 (5 bases). CDR3 length: 15 residues. V dropped 3 bases and J dropped 3 bases, with 12 bases sitting between them. Germline-derived CDR1 and CDR2 are KGHSH and LQKENI. DNA for the CDR3: TGTGCCAGCTCACCGGGAGAGACAGTCAATCAGCCCCAGCATTTT. It codes for CASSPGETVNQPQHF.

The genes are TRBV20-1 and TRBJ2-7; possibly TRBD1 for D (5 bases). Germline V gives CDR1 DFQATT, CDR2 SNEGSKA (reference sequence). The CDR3 consists of 15 residues. V gave up 2 bases and J gave up 3 bases, with 17 bases separating them. For the CDR3, the DNA is TGCAGTGCTAGATCGGACGGTAGGGGCCTCTACGAGCAGTACTTC. It codes for CSARSDGRGLYEQYF.

The rearrangement links TRBV11-2 to TRBJ2-7; D is unresolved. Trimming took off 0 bases at V and 7 bases at J, with 10 bases between the two ends. This CDR3 region has 13 residues. Germline values: CDR1 SGHAT, CDR2 FQNNGV. The CDR3 spells CASSLEHLGEQYF. For the CDR3, the DNA is TGTGCCAGCAGCTTAGAACACCTCGGGGAGCAGTACTTC.